The 26 T cell receptor beta chains presented below share a single source sample, sequenced in a study of graft-versus-host responses after intestinal transplantation. Clones were sequenced by immunoSEQ multiplex PCR, and TCRdb holds only the in-frame ones, with some missing. The table records some 70,000 clones, around 90% of them present only once. This specimen consisted of bone marrow, obtained almost 750 days after intestinal transplantation. The receptors were sampled from a human patient who received an intestinal transplant, so some T cells may come from the graft donor.

J is TRBJ1-1 and V is TRBV2; D remains unclear. Trimming removed 7 bases at V and 6 bases at J, with 18 bases between. The CDR3 is 14 amino acids. Germline V gene sequence: CDR1 SNHLY, CDR2 FYNNEI. CDR3 in DNA: TGTGCCAGCACCTCCCGGACGGCCTGGTCTGAAGCTTTCTTT. Translating it yields CASTSRTAWSEAFF.

CDR3 coding DNA: TGTGCCAGCAGCAGGGGACCCTCCTACGAGCAGTACTTC. It translates to CASSRGPSYEQYF. V is TRBV7-3 and J is TRBJ2-7; D tentatively reads TRBD1 or TRBD2 (5 bases each). This CDR3 has 13 amino acids. V dropped 5 bases and J dropped 0 bases, with 8 bases sitting between them. In germline, CDR1 is SGHTA, CDR2 FQGTGA. Full variable domain (missing parts from reference TRBV7-3 and TRBJ2-7): GAGVSQTPSNKVTEKGKYVELRCDPISGHTALYWYRQSLGQGPEFLIYFQGTGAADDSGLPNDRFFAVRPEGSVSTLKIQRTERGDSAVYLCASSRGPSYEQYFGPGTRLTVT.

This rearrangement joins TRBV5-1 to TRBJ2-5; TRBD2 aligns across 8 bases. Germline V CDR1 and CDR2: SGHRS, YFSETQ. The length of the CDR3 is 18 residues. With 2 bases clipped from V and 5 bases from J, the junction kept 17 bases outside the gene matches. Here the CDR3 reads CASSFPRSGGLKGETQYF. Here the CDR3 DNA reads TGCGCCAGCAGCTTCCCGCGGAGCGGGGGTTTAAAGGGGGAGACCCAGTACTTC.

The V call is TRBV4-1, the J call TRBJ2-3; 10 bases map to TRBD2. The trim removed 1 base at V and 4 bases at J, leaving 17 bases unmatched. Germline CDR1 MGHRA, CDR2 YSYEKL. CDR3 length: 20 amino acids. The CDR3 DNA reads as TGCGCCAGCAGCCAAGTAGTAGCGGGAGGCTCACCAATATCCCCAGATACGCAGTATTTT. It encodes CASSQVVAGGSPISPDTQYF.

This chain uses TRBV28 with TRBJ1-1; 8 positions agree with TRBD1. The CDR3 consists of 17 residues. J lost 5 bases, V lost 6 bases, and 17 bases had no gene match. Per the germline V gene, CDR1 is MDHEN and CDR2 is SYDVKM. The CDR3 reads CASSPYSGQGIGTEAFF. The CDR3 DNA is TGTGCCAGCAGCCCTTACTCCGGACAGGGAATCGGTACTGAAGCTTTCTTT.

V usage is TRBV11-2 and J usage is TRBJ2-5; either TRBD1 or TRBD2 may fit D (6 bases each). The CDR3 extends over 16 amino acids. Trimming removed 3 bases from V and 3 bases from J, with 17 bases in between. Germline CDR1 reads SGHAT; CDR2 reads FQNNGV. The CDR3 nucleotides read TGTGCCAGCAGCTTCCTGGGTGTGGGGGGCAAAGAGACCCAGTACTTC. Protein product: CASSFLGVGGKETQYF.

The rearrangement joins TRBV6-6 to TRBJ2-7; 7 positions agree with TRBD1. Per germline, CDR1 MNHNY and CDR2 SVGAGI (reference sequence). The CDR3 has 15 residues. J was trimmed by 0 bases and V by 5 bases; bases with no gene match: 7. The CDR3 reads CASSHQGVGSYEQYF. Written as DNA, the CDR3 is TGTGCCAGCAGTCATCAGGGGGTTGGCTCCTACGAGCAGTACTTC.

The chain has TRBV12-2 and TRBJ2-2. TRBV12-2 is flagged as a pseudogene. This CDR3 is built from 14 residues. This chain's CDR3 is CASPLAVNTGELFF. The CDR3 nucleotides are TGTGCAAGTCCCCTAGCGGTGAACACCGGGGAGCTGTTTTTT.

V gene TRBV19 combines with J gene TRBJ1-1; D is uncertain. V dropped 0 bases and J dropped 6 bases, with 8 bases sitting between them. From germline, CDR1 is LNHDA and CDR2 SQIVND (reference sequence). The CDR3 spans 13 residues. For the CDR3, the DNA is TGTGCCAGTAGTATAGAGCTTGCCGCTGAAGCTTTCTTT. This encodes CASSIELAAEAFF.

The chain links TRBV2 to TRBJ2-2; D ambiguous. Trimming took 3 bases from V and 4 from J, leaving 9 bases between them. The CDR3 is 14 residues long. From germline, CDR1 is SNHLY and CDR2 FYNNEI. CDR3 coding DNA: TGTGCCAGCAGTGAGAGCCCAGGCACCGGGGAGCTGTTTTTT. Translated: CASSESPGTGELFF.

The chain employs TRBV4-1 and TRBJ2-1, with D tentatively TRBD1 (6 bases). V lost 0 bases, J lost 1 base, and 10 bases lay in between. Per germline, CDR1 MGHRA and CDR2 YSYEKL. The CDR3 length is 16 residues. CDR3 loop: CASSQEWTVSYNEQFF. In DNA, the CDR3 is TGCGCCAGCAGCCAAGAATGGACAGTGTCCTACAATGAGCAGTTCTTC.

This chain connects TRBV10-3 to TRBJ2-2; TRBD2 aligns across 10 bases. The CDR3 runs 14 residues. Germline lookup yields CDR1 ENHRY and CDR2 SYGVKD. The J segment lost 5 bases and the V segment lost 8 bases, leaving 5 bases of the junction unmatched. The CDR3 loop is CAIGLAGATGELFF. In nucleotides, the CDR3 is TGTGCCATCGGTCTAGCGGGAGCGACCGGGGAGCTGTTTTTT.

This clone was seen only once. V gene TRBV7-6 combines with J gene TRBJ2-5; 7 nucleotides match TRBD2. Germline V gene lookup returns CDR1 SGHVS and CDR2 FNYEAQ. V shed 1 base, J shed 3 bases, and the junction held 2 bases outside the gene matches. CDR3 length equals 14 residues. The CDR3 loop is CASSLVGGEETQYF. In DNA, the CDR3 is TGTGCCAGCAGCTTAGTGGGAGGGGAAGAGACCCAGTACTTC.

This clone was seen only once. The V gene is TRBV6-1, the J gene TRBJ2-7, with D perhaps matching TRBD1 (5 bases). This CDR3 has 14 residues. V was shortened by 3 bases and J by 0 bases, with 9 bases between the two germline ends. Per the germline V gene, CDR1 is MNHNS and CDR2 is SASEGT. The CDR3 coding sequence is TGTGCCAGCAGTGACAACAGGAACTCCTACGAGCAGTACTTC. As protein: CASSDNRNSYEQYF.

The genes are TRBV7-9 and TRBJ1-1, with D hard to call. Germline V lookup: CDR1 SEHNR, CDR2 FQNEAQ (reference sequence). The CDR3 contains 10 residues. Trimming removed 3 bases from V and 8 bases from J, with 4 bases in between. The CDR3 DNA is TGTGCCAGCAGCTTCAGGGAAGCTTTCTTT. Its protein product is CASSFREAFF.

The chain has TRBV5-1 and TRBJ1-2; tentative D call: TRBD1 (5 bases). Between the trimmed V and J ends, which lost 0 bases and 4 bases, there was a span of 13 bases. The CDR3 has 15 amino acids. Germline V gene lookup returns CDR1 SGHRS and CDR2 YFSETQ. The CDR3 DNA reads as TGCGCCAGCAGCTTGGAATCCGGGACCCTCTATGGCTACACCTTC. It encodes CASSLESGTLYGYTF.

The chain's CDR3 is CATSRDRDRVNTEAFF. DNA for the CDR3: TGTGCCACCAGCAGAGACCGGGACAGGGTGAACACTGAAGCTTTCTTT. V usage is TRBV15 and J usage is TRBJ1-1; 9 positions agree with TRBD1. The CDR3 spans 16 residues. The germline gives CDR1 LNHNV, CDR2 YYDKDF (reference sequence). Germline trimming cut 0 bases from V and 0 bases from J; bases unmatched to any gene: 2. The full variable domain, rest sourced from reference TRBV15 and TRBJ1-1, is DAMVIQNPRYQVTQFGKPVTLSCSQTLNHNVMYWYQQKSSQAPKLLFHYYDKDFNNEADTPDNFQSRRPNTSFCFLDIRSPGLGDTAMYLCATSRDRDRVNTEAFFGQGTRLTVV.

The chain is built from TRBV7-9 and TRBJ2-1, with 11 bases lining up with TRBD2. The CDR3 loop spans 14 amino acids. Germline CDR1 reads SEHNR; CDR2 reads FQNEAQ (reference sequence). V was pared by 2 bases and J by 6 bases, with 0 bases of the junction left unmatched. Here the CDR3 DNA reads TGTGCCAGCAGCTTACTAGCGGGAGGCAATGAGCAGTTCTTC. The encoded protein is CASSLLAGGNEQFF. Complete variable domain (other parts from reference TRBV7-9 and TRBJ2-1): DTGVSQNPRHKITKRGQNVTFRCDPISEHNRLYWYRQTLGQGPEFLTYFQNEAQLEKSRLLSDRFSAERPKGSFSTLEIQRTEQGDSAMYLCASSLLAGGNEQFFGPGTRLTVL.

This clone was seen once. A junction end diverges from the germline sequence, so it may reflect a read error. The CDR3 reads CASSQFGTFF. As DNA, the CDR3 is TGCGCCAGCAGCCAATTTGGGACCTTCTTC. The chain carries TRBV4-1 and TRBJ2-7, with D perhaps TRBD1 or TRBD2 (5 bases each). The CDR3 is 10 amino acids. CDR1 is MGHRA, CDR2 YSYEKL, per germline.

The V and J genes are TRBV6-1 and TRBJ1-2, with D possibly matching TRBD1 (6 bases). CDR3 size: 14 residues. Germline V gene sequence: CDR1 MNHNS, CDR2 SASEGT. Trimming took off 2 bases at V and 7 bases at J, with 14 bases between the two ends. DNA of the CDR3: TGTGCCAGCAGTGAATGGCGGACAGTTTTTGGCTACACCTTC. It is translated as CASSEWRTVFGYTF.

This clone was counted a single time. The genes are TRBV11-2 and TRBJ1-2; the D is unclear. Germline values: CDR1 SGHAT, CDR2 FQNNGV. Trimming shortened V by 2 bases and J by 9 bases, and 10 bases separated the two germline ends. The CDR3 covers 12 residues. The DNA for the CDR3 is TGTGCCAGCAGCTTAACCCTGGATAGCTACACCTTC. Translation: CASSLTLDSYTF.

This chain links TRBV15 with TRBJ1-5; TRBD1 aligns across 7 bases. Unmatched junction bases numbered 14, after V lost 5 bases and J lost 4 bases. Germline V gene sequence: CDR1 LNHNV, CDR2 YYDKDF (reference sequence). There are 17 residues in the CDR3. The CDR3 DNA is TGTGCCACCAGCCGCATCCCGGGGACAGAACTGAATCAGCCCCAGCATTTT. The encoded protein is CATSRIPGTELNQPQHF.

CDR3 sequence: CASSQSRGSTDTQYF. DNA for the CDR3: TGTGCCAGCTCACAGTCAAGGGGGAGCACAGATACGCAGTATTTT. The chain links TRBV18 to TRBJ2-3, with TRBD1 as a possible D gene (6 bases). This CDR3 comprises 15 residues. The V gene's germline CDR1 is KGHSH and CDR2 LQKENI. Trimming cost V 4 bases and J 0 bases, with 11 bases left between them.

The sample holds one count of this clone. CDR3 loop: CASSYSGGAQPQHF. The CDR3 DNA follows: TGTGCCAGCAGTTACTCGGGGGGGGCTCAGCCCCAGCATTTT. The chain recombines TRBV6-5 with TRBJ1-5; a weak D match, TRBD1 (6 bases). V was shortened by 0 bases and J by 6 bases, with 9 bases between the two germline ends. The germline V gene has CDR1 MNHEY and CDR2 SVGAGI. The length of the CDR3 is 14 residues.

The chain joins TRBV6-5 to TRBJ2-2, with D uncertain. CDR3 size: 13 residues. V lost 5 bases and J 3 bases, leaving 7 bases between the germline ends. Germline V gene sequence: CDR1 MNHEY, CDR2 SVGAGI. CDR3 region: CASSEADTGELFF. The CDR3 DNA sequence: TGTGCCAGCAGTGAAGCAGACACCGGGGAGCTGTTTTTT.

This chain links TRBV10-3 with TRBJ2-2; maybe TRBD2 (7 bases). The CDR3 covers 14 residues. The germline V gene has CDR1 ENHRY and CDR2 SYGVKD. Trimming stripped 7 bases from V and 3 bases from J, with 12 bases between. As DNA, the CDR3 is TGTGCCATCAAAGGAGGGGGGGACACCGGGGAGCTGTTTTTT. Translating gives CAIKGGGDTGELFF.